This T cell receptor beta chain appears in the sequencing data of a study of Ad26.COV2.S vaccination and SARS-CoV-2 variants. Whole-study findings and limits: Placebo recipients and vaccine recipients were similar in non-spike TCR breadth. Breadth, reportedly substantial, characterized the spike-specific CD8+ and CD4+ T cell responses after vaccination.

Notes on this clone: Its specificity is not known.

Sample treatment: about 20 received Ad26.COV2.S at low or high dose, single or two shots; several received placebo; per-sample allocation not given. The investigators took samples on day 63 after the first vaccine or placebo injection. The data were produced by immunoSEQ multiplex PCR, yet TCRdb's version contains in-frame clones alone and is incomplete. The profile shows some 330,000 clones, roughly nine tenths of them singletons. This TCR came from a person between 18 and 65 years old who received the Ad26.COV2.S COVID-19 vaccine or a placebo. Sample: peripheral blood, taken in a trial of Ad26.COV2.S vaccine versus placebo.

The CDR3 reads CASSQLLGSDRFYGYTF. CDR3 DNA: TGTGCCAGCAGTCAACTCCTCGGGAGTGACCGTTTCTATGGCTACACCTTC. The chain recombines TRBV27 with TRBJ1-2; D gene unclear. CDR1 and CDR2 (germline): MNHEY, SMNVEV (reference sequence). Trimming removed 5 bases at V and 4 bases at J, with 23 bases between. The CDR3 is 17 residues long.